This passage covers 27 T cell receptor beta chains from one sample sequenced in a study of T cells in Graves' hyperthyroidism and ophthalmopathy (dated by TCRdb to between 2018 and 2021). Library preparation was by multiplex PCR. Sequencing relied on an Illumina HiSeq 2000. The TCR beta CDR3 regions were amplified from RNA transcripts. The TCR CDR3 was subjected to a first round of RT-PCR using the HTBI primer set and the Qiagen OneStep RT-PCR kit. The public reads were reprocessed in TCRdb via fastp at Q25 and MiXCR, keeping in-frame beta chains. Each entry merges the rows of one CDR3 protein and shows their most common DNA and genes. Here the sample has roughly 660,000 distinct CDR3 sequences; roughly a sixth occur a single time. The ten largest clones take up roughly a sixth of the sample. The sample comprised blood. The receptors originated from a man between 50 and 59 years old with Graves' hyperthyroidism.

The V call is TRBV20-1, the J call TRBJ2-6; no definite D call. This CDR3 region has 13 residues. CDR1 is DFQATT, CDR2 SNEGSKA, per germline (reference sequence). The V end lost 3 bases, the J end lost 2 bases, and 5 bases lay between the germline ends. DNA of the CDR3: TGCAGTGCTAGGGGTGCTGGGGCCAACGTCCTGACTTTC. The encoded protein is CSARGAGANVLTF.

This clonotype was detected many times. V gene TRBV28 combines with J gene TRBJ1-1; no reliable D call. Trimming left V 3 bases short and J 3 bases short, with 8 bases between. Per germline, CDR1 MDHEN and CDR2 SYDVKM. This CDR3 is 13 amino acids long. The CDR3 bases are TGTGCCAGCAGTTTCGTGCCAGACACTGAAGCTTTCTTT. It yields the protein CASSFVPDTEAFF. Supplemented by reference TRBV28 and TRBJ1-1, the full variable domain reads DVKVTQSSRYLVKRTGEKVFLECVQDMDHENMFWYRQDPGLGLRLIYFSYDVKMKEKGDIPEGYSVSREKKERFSLILESASTNQTSMYLCASSFVPDTEAFFGQGTRLTVV.

Turning to this clonotype: Given a much more abundant clone one base away, this may be a read error. The rearrangement links TRBV28 to TRBJ1-5; D is perhaps TRBD1 (5 bases). The germline V gene encodes CDR1 MDHEN and CDR2 SYDVKM. The CDR3 sequence is 16 residues long. This CDR3 is CASSPGNRADNPPQHF. As DNA, the CDR3 is TGTGCCAGCAGCCCCGGGAATCGGGCGGACAATCCGCCCCAGCATTTT.

V usage is TRBV6-2 or TRBV6-3 and J usage is TRBJ2-1, with 12 nucleotides matching TRBD2. The CDR3 is 17 amino acids. Trimming cost V 4 bases and J 3 bases; bases outside gene matches: 7. CDR1 is MNHEY and CDR2 is SVGEGT in the germline V gene. CDR3 bases: TGTGCCAGCAGTTCCCCTAGCGGGAGGGCCGACTACAATGAGCAGTTCTTC. This codes for CASSSPSGRADYNEQFF.

This chain connects TRBV5-5 to TRBJ1-2, with unresolved D. Trimming stripped 5 bases from V and 7 bases from J, with 12 bases between. CDR1 is SGHKS, CDR2 YYEKEE, per germline (reference sequence). The CDR3 covers 12 residues. CDR3 nucleotides: TGTGCCAGCAGTATTTACGGCTCTGGCTACACCTTC. Its protein product is CASSIYGSGYTF. Complete variable domain (other parts from reference TRBV5-5 and TRBJ1-2): DAGVTQSPTHLIKTRGQQVTLRCSPISGHKSVSWYQQVLGQGPQFIFQYYEKEERGRGNFPDRFSARQFPNYSSELNVNALLLGDSALYLCASSIYGSGYTFGSGTRLTVV.

This clonotype was observed many times. J is TRBJ1-1 and V is TRBV7-9; weak D call: TRBD1 (5 bases). Trimming shortened V by 4 bases and J by 1 base, and 10 bases separated the two germline ends. The CDR3 is made up of 14 amino acids. The germline V gene encodes CDR1 SEHNR and CDR2 FQNEAQ (reference sequence). As DNA, the CDR3 is TGTGCCAGCAGCTCGGGACGGACGAACACTGAAGCTTTCTTT. Protein: CASSSGRTNTEAFF.

This chain connects TRBV19 to TRBJ1-1, with a tentative D call TRBD1 (6 bases). In germline, CDR1 is LNHDA, CDR2 SQIVND (reference sequence). Trimming removed 11 bases at V and 3 bases at J, with 19 bases between. CDR3 size: 14 residues. The CDR3 nucleotides read TGTGCCGTGGGGGGCGGGAGAAGTTACACTGAAGCTTTCTTT. This encodes CAVGGGRSYTEAFF.

The chain carries TRBV7-2 and TRBJ2-7; D might be TRBD1 (5 bases). This CDR3 comprises 15 residues. CDR1 and CDR2 (germline): SGHTA, FQGNSA. Between the trimmed V and J ends, which lost 1 base and 1 base, there was a span of 11 bases. DNA of the CDR3: TGTGCCAGCAGCTTAGTTGGGGCTAGGTCCTACGAGCAGTACTTC. It specifies CASSLVGARSYEQYF. Full variable domain (missing parts from reference TRBV7-2 and TRBJ2-7): GAGVSQSPSNKVTEKGKDVELRCDPISGHTALYWYRQSLGQGLEFLIYFQGNSAPDKSGLPSDRFSAERTGGSVSTLTIQRTQQEDSAVYLCASSLVGARSYEQYFGPGTRLTVT.

About this clonotype itself: One end of the junction is discordant with germline, which a read error may explain. The chain employs TRBV5-6 and TRBJ1-2, with D possibly TRBD1 on 6 matching bases. CDR3 size: 15 residues. CDR1 SGHDT and CDR2 YYEEEE come from the germline V gene. The CDR3 DNA follows: TGTGCCAGCAGTTTGGGGGACACAGAGACCTATGGCTACACCTTC. It translates to CASSLGDTETYGYTF.

This clonotype occurred many times. V and J are TRBV11-2 and TRBJ2-7; D is undetermined. V dropped 5 bases and J dropped 2 bases, with 16 bases sitting between them. From germline, CDR1 is SGHAT and CDR2 FQNNGV. The CDR3 has 15 amino acids. The CDR3 DNA follows: TGTGCCAGCAGCCCGGAGACATACCGAGCCTACGAGCAGTACTTC. This sequence encodes CASSPETYRAYEQYF. Combining the CDR3 with reference TRBV11-2 and TRBJ2-7 gives the whole variable domain EAGVAQSPRYKIIEKRQSVAFWCNPISGHATLYWYQQILGQGPKLLIQFQNNGVVDDSQLPKDRFSAERLKGVDSTLKIQPAKLEDSAVYLCASSPETYRAYEQYFGPGTRLTVT.

The rearrangement uses TRBV7-3 and TRBJ1-2; the D gene is possibly TRBD1 (5 bases). Germline-derived CDR1 and CDR2 are SGHTA and FQGTGA. Trimming removed 2 bases from V and 8 bases from J, with 18 bases in between. CDR3 size: 15 residues. The CDR3 DNA reads TGTGCCAGCAGCTTAGAGGGACCGACCGATATGGGCTACACCTTC. Its translation: CASSLEGPTDMGYTF.

This clonotype was found many times. V gene TRBV12-3 or TRBV12-4 combines with J gene TRBJ2-2, with a possible D match to TRBD2 (6 bases). The CDR3 contains 15 residues. Trimming cost V 2 bases and J 4 bases, with 11 bases left between them. CDR3 nucleotide sequence: TGTGCCAGCAGTTTACGGGGAGCGGGCACCGGGGAGCTGTTTTTT. Translated: CASSLRGAGTGELFF.

The chain joins TRBV4-3 to TRBJ2-7, with 10 positions matching TRBD2. The CDR3 is 15 amino acids. The J segment lost 5 bases and the V segment lost 3 bases, leaving 7 bases of the junction unmatched. In germline, CDR1 is LGHNA, CDR2 YSLEER. This CDR3 is CASSQELAGRHEQYF. The CDR3 DNA is TGCGCCAGCAGCCAGGAACTAGCGGGACGCCACGAGCAGTACTTC.

To note about this clonotype: This clone may be a read error of a much larger clone one base away. The CDR3 end shows no conserved phenylalanine or tryptophan, and so a read error is likely. The chain is built from TRBV5-1 and TRBJ1-2, with D possibly TRBD1 on 6 matching bases. CDR3 length equals 14 residues. Trimming shortened V by 3 bases and J by 6 bases, and 15 bases separated the two germline ends. CDR1 and CDR2 from the germline V gene are SGHRS and YFSETQ. The CDR3 sequence is CASSYRASPDGYTL. The CDR3 nucleotides are TGCGCCAGCAGCTACAGGGCTTCTCCAGATGGCTACACCTTA.

The chain recombines TRBV5-1 with TRBJ1-2; D possibly corresponds to TRBD1 (6 bases). CDR1 and CDR2 (germline): SGHRS, YFSETQ. This CDR3 has 14 residues. V lost 4 bases to trimming and J lost 4 bases, with 14 bases between them. CDR3 sequence: CASSPQTGGYGYTF. CDR3 DNA sequence: TGCGCCAGCAGCCCTCAGACAGGCGGCTATGGCTACACCTTC. Based on the CDR3 plus reference TRBV5-1 and TRBJ1-2, the full variable domain is KAGVTQTPRYLIKTRGQQVTLSCSPISGHRSVSWYQQTPGQGLQFLFEYFSETQRNKGNFPGRFSGRQFSNSRSEMNVSTLELGDSALYLCASSPQTGGYGYTFGSGTRLTVV.

The chain links TRBV24-1 to TRBJ2-2; D might be TRBD1 (5 bases). CDR3 length: 17 amino acids. The V end was cut by 3 bases, the J end by 1 base, with 14 bases between. CDR1 is KGHDR, CDR2 SFDVKD, per germline. The CDR3 region is CATSDGYLQGNTGELFF. The CDR3 nucleotides read TGTGCCACCAGTGATGGGTACCTCCAGGGGAACACCGGGGAGCTGTTTTTT.

This clonotype came up many times. The chain couples TRBV28 to TRBJ1-5, with unresolved D. CDR3 length: 17 residues. The germline gives CDR1 MDHEN, CDR2 SYDVKM. V was trimmed by 7 bases and J by 0 bases, leaving 19 bases between them. CDR3 protein: CASTHPSDAYSNQPQHF. The CDR3 DNA follows: TGTGCCAGCACCCACCCCTCCGACGCTTATAGCAATCAGCCCCAGCATTTT.

On this clonotype: It may be a read error: a sequence one base away is much more abundant. The chain joins TRBV10-3 to TRBJ2-2, with a possible D match to TRBD1 (6 bases). The CDR3 is 14 residues long. CDR1 is ENHRY, CDR2 SYGVKD, per germline. Trimming left V 8 bases short and J 9 bases short, with 19 bases between. The CDR3 DNA sequence: TGTGCCATCTCTCGACAGGCAGGTCCCCGGGAGCTGTTTTTT. This sequence encodes CAISRQAGPRELFF.

For this clonotype: Since a much larger clone is just one base distant, this may be a read error. The rearrangement links TRBV27 to TRBJ1-5, with a tentative D call TRBD1 (6 bases). Per germline, CDR1 MNHEY and CDR2 SMNVEV (reference sequence). The CDR3 contains 16 residues. Here the CDR3 reads CASSPHRETSNQPRHF. CDR3 sequence (DNA): TGTGCCAGCAGTCCCCACAGGGAGACAAGCAATCAGCCCCGGCATTTT.

This clonotype has only one observation. V is TRBV27 and J is TRBJ2-4, with TRBD2 identical over 10 bases. The CDR3 covers 18 residues. Germline V gives CDR1 MNHEY, CDR2 SMNVEV (reference sequence). The junction had 12 bases not matched to a gene; V was cut back by 5 bases and J by 2 bases. The CDR3 sequence: CASSPSGLARTSKNIQYF. CDR3 nucleotide sequence: TGTGCCAGCAGTCCGTCGGGACTAGCGAGAACATCCAAAAACATTCAGTACTTC.

The table lists this clonotype with many counts. This chain links TRBV2 with TRBJ2-1, with 12 positions matching TRBD2. Germline V gene data show CDR1 as SNHLY and CDR2 as FYNNEI. With V trimmed by 5 bases and J by 4 bases, 9 bases remained unmatched. The CDR3 is 17 residues long. The CDR3 region is CASSHRLAGELYNEQFF. In DNA, the CDR3 is TGTGCCAGCAGTCACCGACTAGCGGGAGAGTTATACAATGAGCAGTTCTTC.

On this clonotype itself: Here the CDR3 omits its conserved ending phenylalanine or tryptophan, so a read error is the likely source. The chain employs TRBV10-3 and TRBJ2-4; D is uncertain. V was cut by 0 bases and J by 0 bases, with 18 bases left in between. The CDR3 spans 19 residues. CDR1 and CDR2 from the germline V gene are ENHRY and SYGVKD. Written as DNA, the CDR3 is TGTGCCATCAGTGAGTCGATGGCGCAGGCCAGACTAGCCAAAAACATTCAGTACCTC. Protein: CAISESMAQARLAKNIQYL.

The V gene is TRBV27, the J gene TRBJ2-1, with TRBD2 matching 11 bases. With V trimmed by 2 bases and J by 7 bases, 7 bases remained unmatched. The CDR3 is 16 residues long. Germline V lookup: CDR1 MNHEY, CDR2 SMNVEV (reference sequence). The CDR3 DNA reads as TGTGCCAGCAGTTTACGACTAGCGGGACCCTTGAATGAGCAGTTCTTC. Translated: CASSLRLAGPLNEQFF.

This clonotype was seen repeatedly, ten times or more. V gene TRBV7-9 combines with J gene TRBJ2-7, with a weak D call TRBD1 (6 bases). V was trimmed by 4 bases and J by 3 bases, leaving 13 bases between them. The germline V gene encodes CDR1 SEHNR and CDR2 FQNEAQ (reference sequence). The CDR3 is 14 amino acids. The CDR3, as DNA: TGTGCCAGCAGCTACAGGGAAAGAGACTACGAGCAGTACTTC. Its translation is CASSYRERDYEQYF.

The rearrangement links TRBV6-5 to TRBJ1-1; no clear D. CDR3 size: 16 residues. Trimming removed 0 bases at V and 1 base at J, with 12 bases between. Germline CDR1 reads MNHEY; CDR2 reads SVGAGI. The CDR3 region is CASSYSKHLTNTEAFF. In DNA, the CDR3 is TGTGCCAGCAGTTACTCGAAACACCTTACGAACACTGAAGCTTTCTTT.

This clonotype was counted at least ten times. The chain combines TRBV2 with TRBJ1-6, with D possibly being TRBD1 (5 bases). The CDR3 has 16 amino acids. The V and J ends lost 4 bases and 3 bases respectively, with 13 bases between them. The germline V gene has CDR1 SNHLY and CDR2 FYNNEI. The DNA for the CDR3 is TGTGCCAGCAGTGGTGACAGAACGATCTATAATTCACCCCTCCACTTT. Translated, it gives CASSGDRTIYNSPLHF.

The chain is built from TRBV14 and TRBJ2-7, with D possibly being TRBD2 (5 bases). The CDR3 runs 14 residues. Trimming stripped 3 bases from V and 5 bases from J, with 14 bases between. Germline V gives CDR1 SGHDN, CDR2 FVKESK. The CDR3 DNA follows: TGTGCCAGCAGCCACGAGACGGGGATAGACGAGCAGTACTTC. As protein: CASSHETGIDEQYF.